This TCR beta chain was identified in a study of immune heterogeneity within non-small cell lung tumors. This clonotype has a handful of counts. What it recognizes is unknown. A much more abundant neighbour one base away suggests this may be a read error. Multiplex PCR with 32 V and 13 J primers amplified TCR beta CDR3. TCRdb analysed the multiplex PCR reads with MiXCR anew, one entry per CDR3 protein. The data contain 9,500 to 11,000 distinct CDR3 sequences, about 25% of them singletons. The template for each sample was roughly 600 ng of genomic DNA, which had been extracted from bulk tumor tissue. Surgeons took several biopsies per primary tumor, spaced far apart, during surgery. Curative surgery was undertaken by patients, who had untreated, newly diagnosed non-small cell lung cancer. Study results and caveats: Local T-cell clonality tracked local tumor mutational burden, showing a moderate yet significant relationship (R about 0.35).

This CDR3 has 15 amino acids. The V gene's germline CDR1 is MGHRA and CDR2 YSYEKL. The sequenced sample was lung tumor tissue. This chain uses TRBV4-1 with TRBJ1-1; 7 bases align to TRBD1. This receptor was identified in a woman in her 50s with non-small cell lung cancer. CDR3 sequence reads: CASSLFGTDNTEASF. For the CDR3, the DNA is TGCGCCAGCAGCCTTTTCGGGACAGATAACACTGAAGCTTCCTTT.